The T cell receptor (beta chain) under discussion was sequenced for a study of control samples from healthy donors and cancer patients (dated by TCRdb to 2018 to 2020). Remarks on this clone: Its antigen is unknown. Nothing much larger sits one base from this clone, and base qualities are not available.

Receptor amplification or capture employed the immunoSEQ multiplex PCR assay. What TCRdb holds here is the immuneACCESS table cut down to in-frame rearrangements. Part of the clones is not present; checked against another copy, under half of the missing clones reflect an unresolved V gene, and the others are unexplained. Here the sample has around 200,000 clones; 90% to 95% occur a single time. The top ten clonotypes cover more than 1.1% of the sample. The germline V gene provides CDR1 KGHDR and CDR2 SFDVKD. V loses 6 bases of germline sequence and J loses 4 bases, and the interval between the two ends is 6 bases. The CDR3 covers 12 residues, taking in both the cysteine and the phenylalanine. Of all the DNA, just the CDR3 is kept, 36 bases in frame from base 1.

This clonotype was obtained from a man aged 18 to 30 in good health. The sample comprised blood. This chain is built from TRBV24-1 and TRBJ1-5, with no D gene named confidently. The bases are TGTGCCACCAGTACGCCGAATCAGCCCCAGCATTTT. It translates to CATSTPNQPQHF.